This T cell receptor (beta chain) was retrieved from a study of vaccination and CD4 T cells after COVID-19. The treatment is: approximately nine-day PBMC culture with coronavirus spike peptide pools or control peptides (ViraFEST assay). Collection of the unexposed donor's CD4+ T cells took place before the COVID-19 pandemic (2011-2018). As regards this clonotype: Its antigen is unidentified.

Trimming cost V 3 bases and J 12 bases; bases outside gene matches: 6. The CDR3 has 11 residues. CDR1 and CDR2 (germline): GTSNPN, SVGIG (reference sequence). Sequencing of DNA taken from cultured CD4+ T cells relied on the Oncomine TCR Beta short-read assay. TCRdb analysed the PCR reads with MiXCR anew, one entry per CDR3 protein. The repertoire consists of several thousand distinct CDR3 sequences, with less than 35% occurring once and the leading ten covering 15% to 20%. This sequence joins TRBV30 and TRBJ1-1; 8 nucleotides line up with TRBD1. The receptor comes from a human donor in good health. The specimen sequenced was CD4+ T cells from blood, cultured in vitro. CDR3 in DNA: TGTGCCTGGAGGCCGGGACAGGAGACTTTCTTT. This gives the protein CAWRPGQETFF.